These 8 T cell receptor beta chains originate from one sample sequenced in a study of blood T cells in healthy people across ages (dated by TCRdb to about 2015). Receptors were amplified or captured by 5' RACE. Sequencing was performed on an Illumina HiSeq 2500. The second PCR ran for about 6 to 12 cycles and used a J-beta primer mix along with a sample-barcoded 5' primer. TCRdb reprocessed the public reads (quality trimming at Q25 with fastp, clone calling with MiXCR) and kept in-frame beta chains. Rows with one shared CDR3 protein collapse into an entry with the most common genes and DNA. The sample table records over 1.5 million distinct CDR3 sequences; about 50% of these occur just once. Approximately 2% of the sample is taken by the ten largest. The sample consisted of blood. The receptors shown here come from a woman aged 40 to 49 in good health.

This clonotype was observed a handful of times. This chain joins TRBV4-3 and TRBJ2-5; 10 nucleotides align to TRBD2. The CDR3 sequence is 17 residues long. J lost 11 bases, V lost 8 bases, and 23 bases had no gene match. Germline loops: CDR1 LGHNA, CDR2 YSLEER. The CDR3 is CASGRGSGGSDDNEQYF. DNA for the CDR3: TGCGCCAGCGGGCGGGGTAGCGGGGGGTCGGACGACAATGAGCAGTACTTC.

The chain joins TRBV28 to TRBJ1-2, with 7 bases lining up with TRBD1. This CDR3 is 16 amino acids long. V lost 5 bases and J lost 5; bases outside the gene matches: 14. Germline V lookup: CDR1 MDHEN, CDR2 SYDVKM. The CDR3 here is CASSGVYRDSRYGYTF. In DNA, the CDR3 is TGTGCCAGCAGTGGGGTCTATCGGGACAGCCGATATGGCTACACCTTC.

This clonotype was detected only once. The chain recombines TRBV9 with TRBJ2-1; 14 positions match TRBD2. Per the germline V gene, CDR1 is SGDLS and CDR2 is YYNGEE. This CDR3 is built from 16 residues. V lost 0 bases, J lost 9 bases, and 5 bases stayed unmatched. The CDR3 sequence: CASSVGTSGGRSEQFF. The CDR3 region has the DNA TGTGCCAGCAGCGTAGGGACTAGCGGGGGGAGGAGTGAGCAGTTCTTC.

The chain employs TRBV15 and TRBJ2-3; 12 nucleotides agree with TRBD2. CDR3 length equals 19 residues. Germline trimming cut 1 base from V and 6 bases from J; bases unmatched to any gene: 14. CDR1 and CDR2 (germline): LNHNV, YYDKDF (reference sequence). CDR3 amino acids: CATSRAETSGGLAVDTQYF. The CDR3 DNA is TGTGCCACCAGCAGAGCCGAGACTAGCGGGGGCCTCGCGGTGGATACGCAGTATTTT.

The chain uses TRBV4-3 and TRBJ1-6, with D possibly being TRBD1 (5 bases). The CDR3 extends over 13 amino acids. Germline assignment: CDR1 LGHNA and CDR2 YSLEER. Deletions cut 3 bases from V and 10 bases from J, with 10 bases between. The CDR3 loop reads CASSQVRVSPLHF. Written as DNA, the CDR3 is TGCGCCAGCAGCCAGGTCAGGGTATCACCCCTCCACTTT.

The table lists this clonotype with a few counts. DNA for the CDR3: TGTGCCAGCAGCTTAGGCGGGGGGACGTCGGGAGAGCAGTACTTC. Its protein is CASSLGGGTSGEQYF. V and J are TRBV7-9 and TRBJ2-5; 8 positions agree with TRBD2. The CDR3 consists of 15 residues. The germline V gene encodes CDR1 SEHNR and CDR2 FQNEAQ (reference sequence). V gave up 1 base and J gave up 11 bases; unmatched junction bases: 12.

The gene calls are TRBV5-1 and TRBJ2-7, with 8 bases aligning to TRBD1. CDR3 length equals 15 residues. The V segment lost 0 bases and the J segment 4 bases; nucleotides outside the gene matches: 6. Germline values: CDR1 SGHRS, CDR2 YFSETQ. In nucleotides, the CDR3 is TGCGCCAGCAGCTTGGGGGGACAGGAGCCTTACGAGCAGTACTTC. It specifies CASSLGGQEPYEQYF.

The chain joins TRBV7-9 to TRBJ1-1, with D hard to call. CDR1 and CDR2 from the germline V gene are SEHNR and FQNEAQ (reference sequence). This CDR3 is 15 amino acids long. Trimming pared 5 bases from V and 1 base from J, leaving 14 bases between. The CDR3 reads CASSLRLGPNTEAFF. The CDR3 DNA sequence: TGTGCCAGCAGCCTAAGGCTTGGCCCGAACACTGAAGCTTTCTTT. The whole variable domain, filled in from reference TRBV7-9 and TRBJ1-1, reads DTGVSQNPRHKITKRGQNVTFRCDPISEHNRLYWYRQTLGQGPEFLTYFQNEAQLEKSRLLSDRFSAERPKGSFSTLEIQRTEQGDSAMYLCASSLRLGPNTEAFFGQGTRLTVV.